This T cell receptor beta chain was sequenced in a study of radiotherapy plus CTLA-4 blockade in lung cancer. As for the study in general: Objective response rate was about 20%; disease control rate, approximately 33%.

Points from the study as a whole: Blood TCR clones of tumor origin expanded after radiotherapy plus ipilimumab. Early shifts in blood T cell clones, with interferon-beta, reportedly predicted response best.

Points on this clone: Its cognate antigen is unknown.

Alongside CTLA-4 blockade with ipilimumab, patients with chemo-refractory metastatic non-small-cell lung cancer received focal radiation. Clones were read by immunoSEQ multiplex PCR, and TCRdb kept only the in-frame ones, dropping some. The sample shows some 90,000 clones, 75% to 90% of them seen only once. The sample was peripheral blood, taken from a patient treated with radiotherapy plus ipilimumab. The receptor was derived from a human donor with non-small cell lung cancer who had a partial response to radiotherapy plus ipilimumab.

The CDR3, as DNA: TGTGCCAGCAGCCCCCCCCCAGGGGGCGAGGAGACCCAGTACTTC. Residues: CASSPPPGGEETQYF. This sequence joins TRBV7-8 and TRBJ2-5; 8 bases fit TRBD1. In germline, CDR1 is SGHVS, CDR2 FQNEAQ. This CDR3 contains 15 residues. Trimming cost V 5 bases and J 5 bases; bases outside gene matches: 10.